Listed below are T cell receptor beta chains from one sample, sequenced in a study of T cell changes during pregnancy in multiple sclerosis. Sequenced by immunoSEQ multiplex PCR; TCRdb stores in-frame clones only, minus some. The table includes 50,000 to 65,000 clones, around 90% detected once. Specimen: peripheral blood, collected in the second trimester of pregnancy. The receptors derive from a female donor with multiple sclerosis, enrolled in a pregnancy study. The CDR3 runs from the conserved cysteine through the conserved F or W. Each record gives: D gene, clone size, V gene, J gene, CDR3 protein, CDR3 DNA. A D gene is named only where the DNA matches it firmly. A clone size is listed for some rows: how often the clone was seen (once, few, many), or a class if it is expanded.

>-|-|TRBV4-1|TRBJ1-6
CASSQVAQGFESPLHF
TGCGCCAGCAGCCAAGTGGCGCAGGGCTTTGAATCACCCCTCCACTTT
>TRBD1|-|TRBV28|TRBJ2-1
CASSSGTGERNEQFF
TGTGCCAGCAGCTCCGGGACAGGGGAGAGGAATGAGCAGTTCTTC
>TRBD1|-|TRBV7-3|TRBJ2-7
CASSQIPGQASHEQYF
TGTGCCAGCAGCCAAATACCGGGACAGGCATCTCACGAGCAGTACTTC
>-|few|TRBV2|TRBJ1-2
CAGSRDTNYGYTF
TGTGCCGGGTCCCGGGACACTAACTATGGCTACACCTTC
>TRBD1|-|TRBV29-1|TRBJ1-1
CSARMGQGARRAFF
TGCAGCGCCCGTATGGGGCAGGGGGCTCGTCGGGCTTTCTTT
>-|-|TRBV2|TRBJ1-2
CASSEGAGSFGYTF
TGTGCCAGCAGTGAAGGTGCAGGTTCTTTTGGCTACACCTTC
>-|-|TRBV29-1|TRBJ2-7
CSVAKGSEEQYF
TGCAGCGTTGCAAAGGGGTCGGAGGAGCAGTACTTC
>TRBD2|-|TRBV7-2|TRBJ2-3
CASSSVAGASTDTQYF
TGTGCCAGCAGCTCAGTAGCGGGGGCTTCCACAGATACGCAGTATTTT
>TRBD2|-|TRBV30|TRBJ2-1
CAFLPGASGYNEQFF
TGTGCCTTCCTCCCTGGGGCTAGCGGGTACAATGAGCAGTTCTTC
>-|few|TRBV19|TRBJ1-5
CASSIEPGAGRGYQPQHF
TGTGCCAGTAGTATAGAACCGGGGGCAGGGCGGGGGTATCAGCCCCAGCATTTT